A single sample is the source of the 5 T cell receptor beta chains below, sequenced in a study of identical twins. TCRdb passed the 5' RACE reads through MiXCR, listing each CDR3 protein once. This sample yields 200,000 to 300,000 distinct CDR3 sequences, of which approximately 12% are seen a single time; 4% to 5% belongs to the top ten. The sample also formed part of further work on yellow fever vaccine responses in identical twins.

The material sequenced was memory (CD45RO+) T cells sorted from blood. These receptors were collected from a woman younger than 35 in good health.

In its sample, this clonotype was seen a few times. The V call is TRBV11-2, the J call TRBJ2-1, with 9 positions matching TRBD2. CDR1 is SGHAT, CDR2 FQNNGV, per germline. Unmatched junction bases numbered 8, after V lost 3 bases and J lost 8 bases. CDR3 size: 15 residues. The CDR3 bases are TGTGCCAGCAGCTTTGGGCTAGCGGGAACCGATGAGCAGTTCTTC. Translating gives CASSFGLAGTDEQFF.

The chain has TRBV5-1 and TRBJ2-1; tentative D call: TRBD1 (8 bases). V lost 7 bases and J 1 base, leaving 15 bases between the germline ends. This CDR3 has 15 amino acids. Germline V gives CDR1 SGHRS, CDR2 YFSETQ. This CDR3 is CASRTGGGSYNEQFF. The CDR3 nucleotides are TGCGCCAGCCGCACAGGGGGGGGATCCTACAATGAGCAGTTCTTC.

This clonotype turned up a few times. The rearrangement uses TRBV12-3 or TRBV12-4 and TRBJ1-2; D is uncertain. V was pared by 1 base and J by 6 bases, with 9 bases between. CDR3 length: 13 amino acids. CDR3 protein: CASSLEGMHGYTF. The DNA for the CDR3 is TGTGCCAGCAGTTTAGAAGGGATGCATGGCTACACCTTC.

A few counts support this clonotype. The V call is TRBV28, the J call TRBJ1-2; TRBD1 matches at 9 bases. Trimming cost V 5 bases and J 8 bases; bases outside gene matches: 12. Germline loops: CDR1 MDHEN, CDR2 SYDVKM. The CDR3 covers 15 residues. CDR3 region: CASSPPGTGHWGYTF. For the CDR3, the DNA is TGTGCCAGCAGTCCTCCCGGGACAGGGCATTGGGGCTACACCTTC.

This chain joins TRBV6-1 and TRBJ2-3; 10 bases agree with TRBD2. Germline V gives CDR1 MNHNS, CDR2 SASEGT. The CDR3 covers 15 residues. V shed 6 bases and J 3 bases; nucleotides not matched to a gene: 6. The chain's CDR3 is CASSPPGLATDTQYF. CDR3 nucleotides: TGTGCCAGCAGCCCCCCGGGACTAGCGACAGATACGCAGTATTTT.